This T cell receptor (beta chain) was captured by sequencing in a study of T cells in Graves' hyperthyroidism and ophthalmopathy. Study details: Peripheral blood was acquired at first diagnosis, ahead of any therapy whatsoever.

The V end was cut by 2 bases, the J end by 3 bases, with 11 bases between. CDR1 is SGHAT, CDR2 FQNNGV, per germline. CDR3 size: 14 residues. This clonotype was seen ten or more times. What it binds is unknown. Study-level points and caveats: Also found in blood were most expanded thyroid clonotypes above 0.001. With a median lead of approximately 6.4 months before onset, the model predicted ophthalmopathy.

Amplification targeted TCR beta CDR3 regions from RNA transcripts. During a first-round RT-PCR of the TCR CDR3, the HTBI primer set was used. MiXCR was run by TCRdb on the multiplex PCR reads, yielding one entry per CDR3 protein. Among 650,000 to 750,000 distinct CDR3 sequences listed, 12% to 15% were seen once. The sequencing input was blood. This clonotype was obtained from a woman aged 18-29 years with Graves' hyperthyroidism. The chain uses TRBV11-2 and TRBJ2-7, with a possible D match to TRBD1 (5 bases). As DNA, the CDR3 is TGTGCCAGCAGCTTATATCAGGACATCTACGAGCAGTACTTC. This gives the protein CASSLYQDIYEQYF.